These 5 T cell receptor beta chains originate from one sample sequenced in a study of cytomegalovirus exposure and HLA in healthy donors. Researchers ran the PCR with 60 Vbeta and 13 Jbeta primers. Sequencing used immunoSEQ multiplex PCR; TCRdb keeps in-frame clones, though not all of them. The sample has some 70,000 clones, and its top ten clones hold under 0.9%. Source material: PBMCs. These receptor sequences come from a boy aged 5 to 17 in good health and CMV-seronegative.

This chain connects TRBV5-4 to TRBJ2-2, with 7 bases lining up with TRBD2. Germline trimming cut 4 bases from V and 2 bases from J; bases unmatched to any gene: 5. CDR1 is SGHNT and CDR2 is YYREEE in the germline V gene (reference sequence). The CDR3 length is 15 residues. The CDR3 spells CASSPGGSNTGELFF. The CDR3 DNA reads as TGTGCCAGCAGCCCGGGGGGATCTAACACCGGGGAGCTGTTTTTT.

The chain is built from TRBV19 and TRBJ2-1; 15 bases map to TRBD2. Germline-derived CDR1 and CDR2 are LNHDA and SQIVND (reference sequence). With 5 bases clipped from V and 12 bases from J, the junction kept 8 bases outside the gene matches. This CDR3 is 15 amino acids long. CDR3 DNA: TGTGCCAGTAGTCGAGGACTAGCGGGGGGGCCGTGGCAGTTCTTC. It codes for CASSRGLAGGPWQFF.

This rearrangement joins TRBV10-1 to TRBJ2-1, with TRBD2 identical over 8 bases. J gave up 1 base and V 7 bases, and 21 bases lay outside the gene matches. Germline V gene lookup returns CDR1 WNHNN and CDR2 SYGVQD (reference sequence). There are 20 residues in the CDR3. CDR3 bases: TGCGCCAGCACCAGTGCTACAACCGACCGGGAGGGTAGATCCTACAATGAGCAGTTCTTC. Its protein is CASTSATTDREGRSYNEQFF.

The chain links TRBV29-1 to TRBJ1-1, with 7 positions matching TRBD1. The germline V gene has CDR1 SQVTM and CDR2 ANQGSEA. The CDR3 totals 15 residues. V shed 6 bases, J shed 5 bases, and the junction held 15 bases outside the gene matches. CDR3 DNA sequence: TGCAGCGTCGCCCCTGACAGGGCAGTGGGGACTGAAGCTTTCTTT. Amino acids: CSVAPDRAVGTEAFF.

The V call is TRBV6-1, the J call TRBJ1-2; D perhaps matches TRBD1 (5 bases). Trimming took off 6 bases at V and 8 bases at J, with 19 bases between the two ends. Germline CDR1 is MNHNS and CDR2 is SASEGT. CDR3 length: 14 residues. The CDR3 region is CASRLRDSPLGYTF. CDR3 sequence (DNA): TGTGCCAGCAGACTCCGGGACTCCCCCCTGGGCTACACCTTC.